Shown below are 22 T cell receptor beta chains from a single sample sequenced in a study of Graves' ophthalmopathy and Graves' hyperthyroidism. As the template, RNA transcripts were used to amplify TCR beta CDR3 regions. Second-round multiplex PCR followed a first-round RT-PCR using HTBI primers. TCRdb fed the multiplex PCR reads into MiXCR, producing one record per CDR3 protein. Of roughly 610,000 distinct CDR3 sequences listed, roughly 20% are singletons. Specimen: peripheral blood. Source of these receptors: a woman between 18 and 29 years old with stable Graves' hyperthyroidism. Some clones in this sample may be carry-over from other donors' samples.

This clonotype was seen more than once but under ten times. A read error may produce the germline difference seen at one junction end. The chain recombines TRBV6-1 with TRBJ2-4; 7 bases map to TRBD1. CDR1 is MNHNS, CDR2 SASEGT, per germline. The CDR3 has 14 residues. This chain's CDR3 is CASSGTGRGNIKYF. CDR3 bases: TGTGCCAGCAGTGGGACAGGCCGCGGAAACATTAAGTACTTC.

This chain connects TRBV28 to TRBJ2-5; 7 bases match TRBD1. After removal of 4 bases from V and 7 bases from J, the junction contained 12 bases not matched to a gene. This CDR3 spans 15 amino acids. Germline V gene lookup returns CDR1 MDHEN and CDR2 SYDVKM. This CDR3 reads CASSSDRDAEGTQYF. CDR3 DNA sequence: TGTGCCAGCAGTTCCGACAGGGACGCTGAAGGGACCCAGTACTTC. The entire variable domain, with the rest obtained from reference TRBV28 and TRBJ2-5, is as follows: DVKVTQSSRYLVKRTGEKVFLECVQDMDHENMFWYRQDPGLGLRLIYFSYDVKMKEKGDIPEGYSVSREKKERFSLILESASTNQTSMYLCASSSDRDAEGTQYFGPGTRLLVL.

This clonotype was seen more than once but under ten times. V is TRBV7-9 and J is TRBJ1-2; TRBD1 aligns across 7 bases. Trimming cost V 3 bases and J 0 bases; bases outside gene matches: 4. The CDR3 runs 15 residues. Germline V gives CDR1 SEHNR, CDR2 FQNEAQ (reference sequence). CDR3 region: CASSFYRGTNYGYTF. The CDR3 DNA is TGTGCCAGCAGCTTCTACAGGGGCACTAACTATGGCTACACCTTC.

This clonotype was detected many times. The gene calls are TRBV13 and TRBJ1-1; perhaps TRBD1 as D (5 bases). Deletions cut 3 bases from V and 4 bases from J, with 12 bases between. Germline CDR1 reads PRHDT; CDR2 reads FYEKMQ (reference sequence). The CDR3 runs 14 residues. CDR3 protein: CASSFRDWGTEAFF. The CDR3 bases are TGTGCCAGCAGCTTCAGGGATTGGGGCACTGAAGCTTTCTTT.

The J gene is TRBJ2-5, the V gene TRBV20-1; possibly TRBD1 for D (6 bases). The length of the CDR3 is 15 residues. CDR1 is DFQATT and CDR2 is SNEGSKA in the germline V gene (reference sequence). V was cut by 1 base and J by 0 bases, with 12 bases left in between. This CDR3 reads CSARAAGAYQETQYF. The DNA for the CDR3 is TGCAGTGCTAGAGCGGCAGGGGCCTACCAAGAGACCCAGTACTTC.

This clonotype was recorded only once. A much larger clone differs by one base, so this may be a read error. The chain couples TRBV18 to TRBJ2-5; D unresolved. The end of the DNA fits TRBJ2-7 better, so the J call may be wrong. The CDR3 sequence is 14 residues long. Germline V lookup: CDR1 KGHSH, CDR2 LQKENI. CDR3 sequence: CVSSPPSALSEQYF. The CDR3 nucleotides are TGTGTCAGCTCACCACCCTCAGCCCTTTCCGAGCAGTACTTC.

The chain has TRBV29-1 and TRBJ1-5; weak D call: TRBD1 (5 bases). The CDR3 is made up of 11 amino acids. V was cut by 7 bases and J by 9 bases, with 13 bases left in between. Germline values: CDR1 SQVTM, CDR2 ANQGSEA. In DNA form, the CDR3 reads TGCAGCGAGGGGTCCGAGGGGCCCCAGCATTTT. It encodes CSEGSEGPQHF.

This clonotype was observed many times. The chain uses TRBV6-1 and TRBJ2-6; 9 bases agree with TRBD1. The CDR3 spans 22 residues. Trimming at V came to 5 bases and at J to 1 base, leaving 21 bases not matched to a gene. CDR1 is MNHNS and CDR2 is SASEGT in the germline V gene. The CDR3 sequence is CASSQNLPGQGLVGSGANVLTF. The CDR3 DNA reads as TGTGCCAGCAGTCAAAACTTACCGGGACAGGGATTAGTGGGATCTGGGGCCAACGTCCTGACTTTC.

A few counts support this clonotype. The chain links TRBV11-1 to TRBJ1-5, with D maybe TRBD1 (6 bases). Germline V gene sequence: CDR1 SGHAT, CDR2 FQDESV (reference sequence). V lost 5 bases, J lost 0 bases, and 14 bases lay in between. The CDR3 is made up of 16 amino acids. The CDR3 coding sequence is TGTGCCAGCAGCCAAGGGGGGGACCGTAGCAATCAGCCCCAGCATTTT. It is translated as CASSQGGDRSNQPQHF.

This clonotype was recorded at least ten times. V usage is TRBV27 and J usage is TRBJ1-6, with D perhaps TRBD1 (5 bases). Per the germline V gene, CDR1 is MNHEY and CDR2 is SMNVEV (reference sequence). V was shortened by 5 bases and J by 6 bases, with 14 bases between the two germline ends. This CDR3 has 15 amino acids. The CDR3 region is CASSGWGVRNSPLHF. CDR3 sequence (DNA): TGTGCCAGCAGTGGGTGGGGCGTCCGTAATTCACCCCTCCACTTT.

There are many counts of this clonotype. The V call is TRBV20-1, the J call TRBJ2-7; D may be TRBD2 (6 bases). The CDR3 spans 14 residues. Germline assignment: CDR1 DFQATT and CDR2 SNEGSKA (reference sequence). With 1 base removed from V and 6 bases from J, the gap between germline ends came to 16 bases. For the CDR3, the DNA is TGCAGTGCTAGAGCTGGTAGCGGATTGGTCGAGCAGTACTTC. Translation gives CSARAGSGLVEQYF.

In nucleotides, the CDR3 is TGTGCCAGCAGCAAAATGGGTGCGGACAATGAGCAGTTCTTC. This encodes CASSKMGADNEQFF. This sequence joins TRBV7-3 and TRBJ2-1, with D uncertain. The length of the CDR3 is 14 residues. V gave up 5 bases and J gave up 5 bases, with 13 bases separating them. Looked up from germline, CDR1 is SGHTA and CDR2 is FQGTGA.

CDR3 sequence reads: CASSRIPGEQYF. The CDR3 coding sequence is TGTGCCAGCTCACGGATTCCAGGGGAGCAGTACTTC. This sequence joins TRBV18 and TRBJ2-7; perhaps TRBD1 as D (5 bases). CDR1 is KGHSH, CDR2 LQKENI, per germline. The V gene lost 4 bases and the J gene lost 7 bases, with 11 bases spanning the gap. CDR3 length: 12 amino acids.

This clonotype was recorded many times. The gene calls are TRBV7-9 and TRBJ1-2; no clear D gene. Germline CDR1 is SEHNR and CDR2 is FQNEAQ (reference sequence). V lost 1 base, J lost 4 bases, and 10 bases lay in between. The CDR3 spans 14 residues. The CDR3 nucleotides read TGTGCCAGCAGCTTAGGGGTACAGTTCTATGGCTACACCTTC. Encoded protein: CASSLGVQFYGYTF.

The chain links TRBV12-3 or TRBV12-4 to TRBJ1-5; D not resolved. V lost 3 bases, J lost 3 bases, and 12 bases lay in between. The CDR3 spans 15 residues. The CDR3 coding sequence is TGTGCCAGCAGTTTCGAAAGGGATTTCAATCAGCCCCAGCATTTT. Translating it yields CASSFERDFNQPQHF.

The chain carries TRBV20-1 and TRBJ2-5, with 7 bases that match TRBD1. CDR3 length: 12 residues. The V gene's germline CDR1 is DFQATT and CDR2 SNEGSKA (reference sequence). V trimming: 4 bases; J trimming: 2 bases; junction bases outside the gene matches: 1. CDR3 in amino acids: CSAMDRQETQYF. The CDR3 DNA is TGCAGTGCTATGGACAGGCAAGAGACCCAGTACTTC.

This clonotype has at least ten counts. This rearrangement joins TRBV12-3 or TRBV12-4 to TRBJ1-6, with D perhaps matching TRBD1 (5 bases). V was clipped by 6 bases and J by 6 bases, with 12 bases between them. This CDR3 spans 14 amino acids. CDR3 protein: CASRSRGGNSPLHF. CDR3 nucleotides: TGTGCCAGCAGGAGTCGTGGGGGTAATTCACCCCTCCACTTT.

As to this clonotype: A much bigger clone sits one base away, suggesting this may be a read error. The chain uses TRBV6-1 and TRBJ2-7; TRBD1 matches 10 bases. Looked up from germline, CDR1 is MNHNS and CDR2 is SASEGT. The J segment lost 12 bases and the V segment lost 4 bases, leaving 15 bases of the junction unmatched. This CDR3 has 15 residues. CDR3 sequence: CASSAPGQGNVRLYF. The CDR3 bases are TGTGCCAGCAGTGCGCCGGGACAGGGGAATGTTCGGCTGTACTTC.

The CDR3 DNA sequence: TGTGCCAGCACCGGGAGAATCTATGGCTACACCTTC. It encodes CASTGRIYGYTF. The chain combines TRBV28 with TRBJ1-2; no clear D. The CDR3 is 12 residues long. The germline gives CDR1 MDHEN, CDR2 SYDVKM. V was trimmed by 7 bases and J by 4 bases, leaving 10 bases between them.

The V gene is TRBV27, the J gene TRBJ2-5; the match to TRBD2 covers 9 bases. Germline lookup yields CDR1 MNHEY and CDR2 SMNVEV (reference sequence). This CDR3 has 17 residues. Trimming took 2 bases from V and 4 from J; bases not matched to a gene: 11. This CDR3 reads CASSLGGWRGGLETQYF. The CDR3 bases are TGTGCCAGCAGTTTAGGGGGTTGGCGGGGGGGCCTAGAGACCCAGTACTTC.

This clonotype was seen at least ten times. The chain carries TRBV20-1 and TRBJ2-5; TRBD2 is a possible D gene (7 bases). This CDR3 comprises 14 residues. CDR1 DFQATT and CDR2 SNEGSKA come from the germline V gene (reference sequence). With 3 bases removed from V and 4 bases from J, the gap between germline ends came to 15 bases. Here the CDR3 reads CSARPGEGGETQYF. The DNA of the CDR3 is TGCAGTGCTAGGCCGGGGGAGGGGGGAGAGACCCAGTACTTC.

About this clonotype: Given a much more abundant clone one base away, this may be a read error. The V and J genes are TRBV20-1 and TRBJ2-5; D is tentatively TRBD1 or TRBD2 (5 bases each). Per the germline V gene, CDR1 is DFQATT and CDR2 is SNEGSKA (reference sequence). This CDR3 region has 12 residues. As DNA, the CDR3 is TGCAGTGCGAGGGGTGGGATGGAGACCCGGTACTTC. It codes for CSARGGMETRYF.